These 25 T cell receptor beta chains came from one sample sequenced in a study of shared clonotypes between healthy human individuals. Assay: immunoSEQ multiplex PCR; the TCRdb copy retains only in-frame clones and omits some. The sample holds fewer than 650,000 clones, over 65% seen once. Sequenced: PBMCs. The receptor set was obtained from a woman in her 40s in good health. Some clones in this sample may be carry-over from other donors' samples.

The genes are TRBV30 and TRBJ1-4, with D maybe TRBD1 (6 bases). With 2 bases removed from V and 8 bases from J, the gap between germline ends came to 21 bases. Germline values: CDR1 GTSNPN, CDR2 SVGIG (reference sequence). The CDR3 totals 16 residues. The CDR3 DNA sequence: TGTGCCTGGAGTCGGGGGCTGCCGATAGGAGGCGAAAAACTGTTTTTT. It encodes CAWSRGLPIGGEKLFF.

V is TRBV27 and J is TRBJ2-7; 7 nucleotides agree with TRBD1. The V gene end was trimmed by 7 bases and the J gene end by 0 bases; junction bases not matched to a gene: 9. Germline CDR1 is MNHEY and CDR2 is SMNVEV (reference sequence). The CDR3 runs 15 residues. CDR3 sequence (DNA): TGTGCCAGCAACCTGCTGGGACAGCCCTCCTACGAGCAGTACTTC. This sequence encodes CASNLLGQPSYEQYF.

CDR3 DNA sequence: TGTGCCAGCAGCTTAAGGGCCAGCACAGATACGCAGTATTTT. Its protein is CASSLRASTDTQYF. This sequence joins TRBV7-2 and TRBJ2-3, with no clear D. This CDR3 has 14 residues. Germline V gene sequence: CDR1 SGHTA, CDR2 FQGNSA. V lost 2 bases to trimming and J lost 0 bases, with 6 bases between them.

Comment on this clone: A far larger clone lies a single base away; this is likely a read error. Different DNA sequences within this sample yield the same CDR3. The chain employs TRBV4-1 and TRBJ2-7; D is unresolved. Per the germline V gene, CDR1 is MGHRA and CDR2 is YSYEKL. CDR3 size: 13 residues. V was trimmed by 1 base and J by 7 bases, leaving 11 bases between them. The CDR3 sequence: CASSQVGGYEQYF. The CDR3 nucleotides are TGCGCCAGCAGCCAAGTAGGTGGCTATGAGCAGTACTTC.

This clone was seen only once. The chain carries TRBV6-1 and TRBJ1-2; D unclear. The V gene's germline CDR1 is MNHNS and CDR2 SASEGT. The V end lost 5 bases, the J end lost 2 bases, and 9 bases lay between the germline ends. This CDR3 region has 13 residues. The CDR3 region has the DNA TGTGCCAGCAGTTATAGTTTGAACTATGGCTACACCTTC. Protein: CASSYSLNYGYTF.

The CDR3 reads CASSSLGSGGQETQYF. In DNA, the CDR3 is TGTGCCAGCAGCTCCCTGGGGAGCGGGGGTCAAGAGACCCAGTACTTC. This chain uses TRBV11-2 with TRBJ2-5, with 8 bases lining up with TRBD2. The CDR3 spans 16 residues. The germline V gene encodes CDR1 SGHAT and CDR2 FQNNGV. The ends lost 4 bases at V and 2 bases at J; junction bases unmatched: 9.

The CDR3, as DNA: TGTGCCAGCGTCAGAGGAGGTCGGGAGACCCAGTACTTC. Amino acid sequence: CASVRGGRETQYF. The genes are TRBV6-1 and TRBJ2-5, with D tentatively TRBD2 (5 bases). Germline loops: CDR1 MNHNS, CDR2 SASEGT. V shed 8 bases and J shed 5 bases, with 15 bases lying between them. This CDR3 is 13 amino acids long.

V gene TRBV5-6 combines with J gene TRBJ2-5, with D maybe TRBD2 (5 bases). With 2 bases removed from V and 2 bases from J, the gap between germline ends came to 16 bases. This CDR3 is 16 amino acids long. Per germline, CDR1 SGHDT and CDR2 YYEEEE. Here the CDR3 reads CASSFGLQAEQETQYF. DNA of the CDR3: TGTGCCAGCAGCTTTGGCCTGCAAGCGGAACAAGAGACCCAGTACTTC.

The chain carries TRBV19 and TRBJ2-1, with D maybe TRBD2 (6 bases). The length of the CDR3 is 15 residues. CDR1 and CDR2 from the germline V gene are LNHDA and SQIVND (reference sequence). V was pared by 6 bases and J by 8 bases, with 20 bases between. CDR3 bases: TGTGCCAGTAGCTACGGGGGACGCCTTTTCGATGAGCAGTTCTTC. Residues: CASSYGGRLFDEQFF.

J is TRBJ2-7 and V is TRBV27; TRBD2 matches at 9 bases. V was clipped by 2 bases and J by 3 bases; unmatched bases: 2. This CDR3 contains 14 residues. CDR1 is MNHEY and CDR2 is SMNVEV in the germline V gene (reference sequence). The CDR3 spells CASSLGLASYEQYF. The CDR3 DNA reads TGTGCCAGCAGTTTAGGACTAGCGAGCTACGAGCAGTACTTC.

CDR3 sequence reads: CASSLQGLIEKLFF. CDR3 coding DNA: TGTGCCAGCAGCTTACAGGGGTTAATAGAAAAACTGTTTTTT. The chain combines TRBV11-2 with TRBJ1-4, with D possibly being TRBD1 (6 bases). The CDR3 runs to 14 residues. CDR1 and CDR2 from the germline V gene are SGHAT and FQNNGV. Trimming removed 2 bases from V and 8 bases from J, with 12 bases in between.

V gene TRBV27 combines with J gene TRBJ2-5; D is perhaps TRBD2 (6 bases). V lost 2 bases and J lost 1, with 17 bases in between. Germline values: CDR1 MNHEY, CDR2 SMNVEV (reference sequence). The CDR3 contains 17 residues. CDR3 protein: CASSLNSGLASQETQYF. The DNA for the CDR3 is TGTGCCAGCAGTTTAAACTCCGGCCTAGCGAGCCAAGAGACCCAGTACTTC.

This sequence joins TRBV15 and TRBJ2-2; the match to TRBD2 covers 10 bases. After removal of 7 bases from V and 6 bases from J, the junction contained 11 bases not matched to a gene. Germline CDR1 LNHNV, CDR2 YYDKDF (reference sequence). The CDR3 sequence is 16 residues long. The CDR3 region is CATNSPGLATAGELFF. DNA of the CDR3: TGTGCCACCAACTCACCGGGACTAGCGACGGCCGGGGAGCTGTTTTTT.

The chain employs TRBV12-5 and TRBJ1-2; 7 nucleotides align to TRBD1. The CDR3 extends over 15 amino acids. CDR1 is LGHNT, CDR2 FRNRAP, per germline. V lost 2 bases to trimming and J lost 10 bases; unmatched junction nucleotides: 13. The CDR3 loop reads CASGLLPGFGTAYTF. CDR3 in DNA: TGTGCTAGTGGTTTGCTCCCTGGGTTTGGGACAGCCTACACCTTC.

The J gene is TRBJ2-5, the V gene TRBV27; 8 bases line up with TRBD2. Germline CDR1 MNHEY, CDR2 SMNVEV (reference sequence). The J segment lost 5 bases and the V segment lost 3 bases, leaving 5 bases of the junction unmatched. CDR3 length equals 14 residues. The CDR3 region is CASSLAGGLETQYF. The CDR3 DNA is TGTGCCAGCAGTTTGGCGGGAGGTCTGGAGACCCAGTACTTC.

V gene TRBV4-1 combines with J gene TRBJ2-1, with 10 bases that match TRBD2. This CDR3 has 18 residues. J lost 0 bases, V lost 4 bases, and 9 bases had no gene match. CDR1 and CDR2 from the germline V gene are MGHRA and YSYEKL. CDR3 in amino acids: CASSLGSLAGVSYNEQFF. As DNA, the CDR3 is TGCGCCAGCAGCCTGGGGTCCCTAGCGGGAGTCTCCTACAATGAGCAGTTCTTC.

The chain uses TRBV14 and TRBJ2-7; D is ambiguous. Germline CDR1 reads SGHDN; CDR2 reads FVKESK. The CDR3 spans 14 residues. Trimming cost V 1 base and J 0 bases, with 7 bases left between them. Written as DNA, the CDR3 is TGTGCCAGCAGCCAAGTCCCGAGCTCCTACGAGCAGTACTTC. Translated: CASSQVPSSYEQYF. The full variable domain, rest sourced from reference TRBV14 and TRBJ2-7, is EAGVTQFPSHSVIEKGQTVTLRCDPISGHDNLYWYRRVMGKEIKFLLHFVKESKQDESGMPNNRFLAERTGGTYSTLKVQPAELEDSGVYFCASSQVPSSYEQYFGPGTRLTVT.

J is TRBJ1-2 and V is TRBV28; D is ambiguous. The CDR3 has 12 amino acids. Trimming took 9 bases from V and 1 from J, leaving 9 bases between them. The germline V gene encodes CDR1 MDHEN and CDR2 SYDVKM. The CDR3: CASSDYNYGYTF. CDR3 coding DNA: TGTGCCAGTTCTGATTATAACTATGGCTACACCTTC.

The chain carries TRBV29-1 and TRBJ2-1; 10 bases map to TRBD1. The CDR3 is 14 residues long. The trim removed 4 bases at V and 6 bases at J, leaving 6 bases unmatched. CDR1 SQVTM and CDR2 ANQGSEA come from the germline V gene. CDR3 bases: TGCAGCGTTGTCGAGACAGGGGGCATCAATGAGCAGTTCTTC. It is translated as CSVVETGGINEQFF.

This clone appeared many times. In DNA form, the CDR3 reads TGTGCCAGTAGTATCAGTCTTCAGAACAATGAGCAGTTCTTC. Amino acids: CASSISLQNNEQFF. This rearrangement joins TRBV19 to TRBJ2-1; D ambiguous. V lost 3 bases and J 5 bases, leaving 11 bases between the germline ends. The length of the CDR3 is 14 residues. Germline V CDR1 and CDR2: LNHDA, SQIVND (reference sequence).

The CDR3 region is CAIPSSSGANVLTF. For the CDR3, the DNA is TGTGCCATCCCCTCCAGTTCTGGGGCCAACGTCCTGACTTTC. The chain carries TRBV10-3 and TRBJ2-6; D remains ambiguous. There are 14 residues in the CDR3. Per germline, CDR1 ENHRY and CDR2 SYGVKD. V was clipped by 8 bases and J by 1 base, with 9 bases between them.

CDR3 protein: CASSVSGLGGSAYEQYF. CDR3 DNA: TGTGCCAGCAGCGTATCGGGACTAGGCGGGAGTGCCTACGAGCAGTACTTC. V gene TRBV9 combines with J gene TRBJ2-7, with 8 positions matching TRBD2. Germline V gene sequence: CDR1 SGDLS, CDR2 YYNGEE. The CDR3 totals 17 residues. V shed 1 base and J 2 bases; nucleotides not matched to a gene: 11. The full variable domain, rest sourced from reference TRBV9 and TRBJ2-7, is DSGVTQTPKHLITATGQRVTLRCSPRSGDLSVYWYQQSLDQGLQFLIQYYNGEERAKGNILERFSAQQFPDLHSELNLSSLELGDSALYFCASSVSGLGGSAYEQYFGPGTRLTVT.

The J gene is TRBJ2-1, the V gene TRBV5-6, with 10 bases identical to TRBD2. The CDR3 is 15 residues long. Trimming removed 0 bases from V and 7 bases from J; junction bases left unmatched: 4. Germline lookup yields CDR1 SGHDT and CDR2 YYEEEE. CDR3 bases: TGTGCCAGCAGCTTGGCGTTAGCGGGAGGTAATGAGCAGTTCTTC. This gives the protein CASSLALAGGNEQFF.

This clone came up once. Different DNA sequences within this sample yield the same CDR3. The chain uses TRBV7-9 and TRBJ1-2; D remains ambiguous. The germline gives CDR1 SEHNR, CDR2 FQNEAQ (reference sequence). Trimming stripped 1 base from V and 8 bases from J, with 8 bases between. The CDR3 runs to 12 residues. CDR3 loop: CASSLDREGYTF. DNA of the CDR3: TGTGCCAGCAGCTTAGACAGAGAAGGCTACACCTTC.

The chain links TRBV4-1 to TRBJ1-1, with D unclear. Trimming took off 3 bases at V and 12 bases at J, with 17 bases between the two ends. This CDR3 spans 13 amino acids. CDR1 is MGHRA and CDR2 is YSYEKL in the germline V gene. In DNA form, the CDR3 reads TGCGCCAGCAGCCAGGCGACGGGCAGGTGGACTTTCTTT. This translates into CASSQATGRWTFF.